Presented here are 23 T cell receptor beta chains from one specimen sequenced in a study of blood T cell repertoires in COVID-19. Profiled with immunoSEQ multiplex PCR; TCRdb holds only in-frame clones, not every one. The data hold roughly 240,000 clones, with roughly 84% observed a single time. Material: peripheral blood. These receptors were taken from a man aged 35 to 55 who had recovered from COVID-19.

This chain links TRBV12-3 or TRBV12-4 with TRBJ1-2; D remains unclear. V gave up 5 bases and J gave up 9 bases, with 10 bases separating them. There are 11 residues in the CDR3. The CDR3 spells CASSPSVSYTF. CDR3 bases: TGTGCCAGCAGTCCCTCGGTGAGCTACACCTTC.

The chain carries TRBV7-9 and TRBJ2-7, with D unclear. CDR1 is SEHNR and CDR2 is FQNEAQ in the germline V gene (reference sequence). V was trimmed by 2 bases and J by 7 bases, leaving 6 bases between them. CDR3 length: 11 residues. In DNA form, the CDR3 reads TGTGCCAGCAGCTTATCCCGGGAGCAGTACTTC. It yields the protein CASSLSREQYF. Combining the CDR3 with reference TRBV7-9 and TRBJ2-7 gives the whole variable domain DTGVSQNPRHKITKRGQNVTFRCDPISEHNRLYWYRQTLGQGPEFLTYFQNEAQLEKSRLLSDRFSAERPKGSFSTLEIQRTEQGDSAMYLCASSLSREQYFGPGTRLTVT.

The V gene is TRBV6-6, the J gene TRBJ2-2; possible D gene TRBD2, 6 bases. CDR3 length equals 15 residues. V lost 6 bases, J lost 3 bases, and 14 bases lay in between. CDR1 and CDR2 from the germline V gene are MNHNY and SVGAGI (reference sequence). The CDR3 DNA sequence: TGTGCCAGCAGAACAGGAGGGGATTACACCGGGGAGCTGTTTTTT. Translation: CASRTGGDYTGELFF.

The rearrangement joins TRBV11-3 to TRBJ2-7, with D perhaps matching TRBD2 (6 bases). Germline CDR1 and CDR2: SGHNT and YENEEA. The CDR3 sequence is 14 residues long. Trimming removed 4 bases at V and 4 bases at J, with 14 bases between. The chain's CDR3 is CASSSRGGEYEQYF. The CDR3 coding sequence is TGTGCCAGCAGCTCGCGGGGCGGGGAATACGAGCAGTACTTC.

V and J are TRBV5-1 and TRBJ2-1, with D possibly being TRBD2 (6 bases). The CDR3 covers 15 residues. The V gene's germline CDR1 is SGHRS and CDR2 YFSETQ. Trimming pared 7 bases from V and 7 bases from J, leaving 21 bases between. The CDR3 loop reads CASGASDLVLNEQFF. In DNA, the CDR3 is TGCGCCAGCGGGGCTAGCGACCTCGTTTTGAATGAGCAGTTCTTC.

This clone has just a few counts. The V gene is TRBV11-2, the J gene TRBJ2-1; perhaps TRBD1 as D (6 bases). The CDR3 runs 15 residues. Germline V gene sequence: CDR1 SGHAT, CDR2 FQNNGV. Deletions cut 4 bases from V and 4 bases from J, with 14 bases between. The CDR3 loop is CASSSRTTGYNEQFF. As DNA, the CDR3 is TGTGCCAGCAGCTCACGGACCACAGGGTACAATGAGCAGTTCTTC.

This clone was counted a single time. V usage is TRBV7-2 and J usage is TRBJ1-2; D is perhaps TRBD1 (6 bases). The V gene lost 0 bases and the J gene lost 5 bases, with 13 bases spanning the gap. This CDR3 is built from 15 residues. Looked up from germline, CDR1 is SGHTA and CDR2 is FQGNSA. DNA of the CDR3: TGTGCCAGCAGCTTAGCAACCGGGACACCTTATGGCTACACCTTC. It encodes CASSLATGTPYGYTF.

DNA for the CDR3: TGCGCCAGCAGCCCTCCGGTCGGGGGGGAAGAGCAGTACTTC. Its translation: CASSPPVGGEEQYF. The chain uses TRBV4-1 and TRBJ2-7, with 8 positions matching TRBD2. V lost 4 bases to trimming and J lost 7 bases; unmatched junction nucleotides: 9. From germline, CDR1 is MGHRA and CDR2 YSYEKL. CDR3 length equals 14 residues.

The genes are TRBV6-5 and TRBJ1-1; 9 bases agree with TRBD1. Germline V CDR1 and CDR2: MNHEY, SVGAGI. J was trimmed by 8 bases and V by 6 bases; bases with no gene match: 13. The CDR3 runs to 15 residues. The CDR3 nucleotides are TGTGCCAGCAGAGCCGGGACAGGGCAGACTAGCGAAGCTTTCTTT. This gives the protein CASRAGTGQTSEAFF.

This clone was recorded only once. The genes are TRBV4-3 and TRBJ2-1; TRBD2 aligns across 7 bases. This CDR3 comprises 16 residues. CDR1 is LGHNA, CDR2 YSLEER, per germline. J was trimmed by 7 bases and V by 1 base; bases with no gene match: 10. The CDR3 here is CASSQADWLAENEQFF. The DNA for the CDR3 is TGCGCCAGCAGCCAAGCCGACTGGCTAGCGGAGAATGAGCAGTTCTTC.

The chain combines TRBV5-1 with TRBJ2-5, with 7 bases identical to TRBD2. This CDR3 has 16 residues. Per germline, CDR1 SGHRS and CDR2 YFSETQ. Trimming removed 4 bases from V and 4 bases from J; junction bases left unmatched: 13. The CDR3 coding sequence is TGCGCCAGCAGCCCGGGGAGGGCCTTAGAGGGAGAGACCCAGTACTTC. This translates into CASSPGRALEGETQYF.

The V and J genes are TRBV6-2 or TRBV6-3 and TRBJ1-5; 8 nucleotides match TRBD1. CDR3 length: 16 amino acids. Germline CDR1 reads MNHEY; CDR2 reads SVGEGT. The V gene end was trimmed by 5 bases and the J gene end by 6 bases; junction bases not matched to a gene: 12. CDR3 protein: CASSIPGQGAPQPQHF. The CDR3, as DNA: TGTGCCAGCAGTATTCCGGGGCAGGGGGCTCCTCAGCCCCAGCATTTT.

The chain carries TRBV19 and TRBJ1-2; tentative D call: TRBD1 (5 bases). Trimming left V 7 bases short and J 7 bases short, with 10 bases between. This CDR3 spans 11 amino acids. Germline V CDR1 and CDR2: LNHDA, SQIVND (reference sequence). CDR3 in DNA: TGTGCCAGTACCCCAGGGTCTGGCTACACCTTC. Protein product: CASTPGSGYTF.

The genes are TRBV19 and TRBJ1-2, with D unresolved. CDR1 LNHDA and CDR2 SQIVND come from the germline V gene (reference sequence). This CDR3 spans 15 amino acids. The V gene lost 3 bases and the J gene lost 0 bases, with 11 bases spanning the gap. The CDR3 sequence: CASSIWAATNYGYTF. CDR3 sequence (DNA): TGTGCCAGTAGTATTTGGGCAGCTACTAACTATGGCTACACCTTC.

The chain employs TRBV6-5 and TRBJ1-2; 7 positions match TRBD1. The CDR3 totals 14 residues. CDR1 is MNHEY, CDR2 SVGAGI, per germline. With 2 bases clipped from V and 8 bases from J, the junction kept 8 bases outside the gene matches. Here the CDR3 reads CASSYRQDRRGYTF. In nucleotides, the CDR3 is TGTGCCAGCAGTTACCGACAGGACAGGCGCGGCTACACCTTC.

This chain joins TRBV6-2 or TRBV6-3 and TRBJ2-3; weak D call: TRBD1 (6 bases). Deletions cut 6 bases from V and 2 bases from J, with 15 bases between. CDR3 size: 15 residues. The V gene's germline CDR1 is MNHEY and CDR2 SVGEGT. DNA for the CDR3: TGTGCCAGCAGCCGGAACAGGGCTGCCACAGATACGCAGTATTTT. The encoded protein is CASSRNRAATDTQYF.

The chain couples TRBV10-3 to TRBJ1-5; D is possibly TRBD1 (5 bases). The CDR3 covers 14 residues. The germline CDR1 and CDR2 sequences are ENHRY and SYGVKD. V was cut by 4 bases and J by 0 bases, with 7 bases left in between. The CDR3 protein is CAISAGDSNQPQHF. The DNA of the CDR3 is TGTGCCATCAGTGCGGGGGATAGCAATCAGCCCCAGCATTTT.

J is TRBJ2-3 and V is TRBV5-8; tentatively, D is TRBD2 (7 bases). V lost 4 bases to trimming and J lost 7 bases, with 16 bases between them. Germline lookup yields CDR1 SGHTS and CDR2 YDEGEE. The CDR3 consists of 14 residues. This chain's CDR3 is CASSRLGGGYTQYF. Written as DNA, the CDR3 is TGTGCCAGCAGCCGATTAGGCGGGGGCTATACGCAGTATTTT.

V gene TRBV7-2 combines with J gene TRBJ1-2; TRBD1 matches at 7 bases. This CDR3 spans 15 amino acids. CDR1 SGHTA and CDR2 FQGNSA come from the germline V gene. The V segment lost 5 bases and the J segment 4 bases; nucleotides outside the gene matches: 10. In DNA, the CDR3 is TGTGCCAGCAGCCCCTCGACAGGGACCTTCTATGGCTACACCTTC. As protein: CASSPSTGTFYGYTF.

This clone has just one count. One junction end does not reproduce the germline sequence, and a read error may be involved. The CDR3 nucleotides read TGTGCCAGCAGCCCGGGATTTGCGGGACGATTAAACTTC. Its translation: CASSPGFAGRLNF. This chain links TRBV7-2 with TRBJ2-5, with a weak D call TRBD2 (6 bases). CDR1 and CDR2 from the germline V gene are SGHTA and FQGNSA. This CDR3 is 13 amino acids long.

The V and J genes are TRBV4-3 and TRBJ2-3; D is unclear. Germline V CDR1 and CDR2: LGHNA, YSLEER. The CDR3 extends over 15 amino acids. V was trimmed by 0 bases and J by 4 bases, leaving 11 bases between them. CDR3 protein: CASSQDSSAADTQYF. The DNA of the CDR3 is TGCGCCAGCAGCCAAGATTCTAGTGCCGCAGATACGCAGTATTTT.

The chain couples TRBV7-2 to TRBJ2-3; TRBD2 might be the D (6 bases). V was shortened by 5 bases and J by 6 bases, with 15 bases between the two germline ends. The CDR3 consists of 14 residues. Germline CDR1 SGHTA, CDR2 FQGNSA. The CDR3 DNA sequence: TGTGCCAGCAGCGCAGGGACCCGGGGGGATACGCAGTATTTT. Protein product: CASSAGTRGDTQYF.

The chain is built from TRBV7-2 and TRBJ2-3; 10 nucleotides agree with TRBD2. The CDR3 extends over 15 amino acids. Germline V gene lookup returns CDR1 SGHTA and CDR2 FQGNSA. The V segment lost 3 bases and the J segment 4 bases; nucleotides outside the gene matches: 4. In DNA form, the CDR3 reads TGTGCCAGCAGCTTTAGCGGGGGGAACGCAGATACGCAGTATTTT. It translates to CASSFSGGNADTQYF.